This TCR beta chain was recovered during a study of CXCR3-negative and CXCR3-positive naive CD8 T cells (dated by TCRdb to the late 2010s). Concerning the study at large: In total, about 135 million TRB reads were obtained, which works out to roughly 1.5 +/- 0.3 million reads per library. Data from 11 donors, pooled across two independent experiments, went into the diversity and physicochemical repertoire analyses. TRBV-TRBJ cluster analysis included naive subsets from about 5 donors and memory cells from 3 donors.

Of note for this clonotype: The antigen this receptor binds is unknown.

What the study reported, not specific to this receptor: Because CXCR3 expression was partially decreased after cryopreservation, freshly isolated PBMCs were used for most assays. TRBV-TRBJ usage was similar between naive CXCR3-negative and CXCR3-positive cells from the same donor, while memory cells showed distinct patterns. Compared with CXCR3-negative naive cells, CXCR3-positive naive cells had TRB CDR3s with higher hydrophobicity (lower Kidera factor 4), lower energy, and higher strength and volume indices. Because surface CD5, which is linked to self-reactivity in mice, was comparable between the naive subsets, TCR interaction strength was also inferred from TRB CDR3 physicochemical properties. Both naive subsets had comparably high repertoire diversity, while memory CD8+ T cells had much lower repertoire diversity.

From its cysteine to its phenylalanine, the CDR3 spans 13 amino acids. DNA was not recorded. The germline V gene sets CDR1 to SGHTA and CDR2 to FQGNSA. Each CD8+ T cell subset was flow-sorted in triplicate, with 300,000 or so cells per subset placed directly into RLT lysis buffer. Naive CD8+ T cells were defined stringently as CD45RO-CCR7+CD27+CD95- to exclude memory contaminants. Standard density gradient centrifugation was used to isolate peripheral blood mononuclear cells from buffy coats. Naive CXCR3-negative and CXCR3-positive CD8+ T cells were flow-sorted using a FACSAria III. An RNeasy Mini Kit was used to extract total RNA from the sorted cells. Sequenced using a NextSeq 550. The Human TCR Profiling Kit (MiLaboratory) was used to make UMI-labeled 5' RACE TRB cDNA libraries. cDNA synthesis used the entire amount of extracted RNA, and PCR amplification then used the entire amount of cDNA produced. Libraries were prepared in parallel with an identical number of PCR cycles. The study's own analysis went as follows. About 53,000 +/- 9,400 unique UMI-labeled TRB cDNA molecules per library were extracted with MIGEC and MiXCR, with at least two reads per UMI required. An average of approximately 40,000 +/- 10,000 functional in-frame TRB CDR3 nucleotide clonotypes without stop codons was found per library. Diversity metrics, including normalized Shannon-Wiener and Chao1, were computed in VDJtools after downsampling to 5000 UMI-labeled TRB molecules per sample. VDJtools was used to calculate clonotype-size-weighted physicochemical properties of the central five CDR3 residues, namely interaction energy, strength, volume and Kidera factor 4. One entry per CDR3 protein sequence results from the TCRdb reprocessing of the reads, with DNA left out. Clone size and V and J calls follow TCRdb, not the original study. The sample has around 63,000 distinct CDR3 sequences on record. Over 4% of the sample comes from the top ten.

The chain was built from TRBV7-2 and TRBJ2-1. Sequenced: naive CXCR3+ CD8+ T cells from blood. The cell subset or site label here, explained by the study, means: CD45RO-CCR7+CD27+CD95- naive CD8+ T cells expressing CXCR3 (TNR3+). The sequence was obtained from a human donor in good health. Some clones in this sample may be carry-over from other donors' samples. The CDR3 protein sequence reads: CASSLGGPNEQFF.